A single sample gave rise to the 28 T cell receptor beta chains below, sequenced in a study of shared clonotypes between healthy human individuals. Clones were read by immunoSEQ multiplex PCR, and TCRdb kept only the in-frame ones, dropping some. The table shows 1.4 million to 1.5 million clones, with roughly 95% occurring only once. What was sequenced was naive CD4+ T cells sorted from blood. Subset described: CD45RA+ positively selected. The receptors come from a man aged 25 to 40 in good health.

This clone was counted between two and nine times. This chain joins TRBV7-2 and TRBJ2-7; 7 bases are shared with TRBD2. Germline assignment: CDR1 SGHTA and CDR2 FQGNSA. V shed 8 bases, J shed 9 bases, and the junction held 13 bases outside the gene matches. This CDR3 contains 13 residues. This chain's CDR3 is CASAHGREQWQYF. In DNA form, the CDR3 reads TGTGCCAGCGCTCACGGGCGGGAGCAGTGGCAGTACTTC.

The chain carries TRBV29-1 and TRBJ2-3, with unresolved D. V lost 6 bases and J 4 bases, leaving 17 bases between the germline ends. This CDR3 contains 14 residues. Germline CDR1 and CDR2: SQVTM and ANQGSEA. CDR3 DNA sequence: TGCAGCGTCCGTAGTGGCGGAAGAGCAGATACGCAGTATTTT. Translation gives CSVRSGGRADTQYF.

The chain has TRBV2 and TRBJ2-1; 11 positions match TRBD2. CDR1 is SNHLY and CDR2 is FYNNEI in the germline V gene. V trimming: 10 bases; J trimming: 4 bases; junction bases outside the gene matches: 9. This CDR3 is 15 amino acids long. CDR3 in amino acids: CATRLAGSEYNEQFF. The CDR3 DNA reads TGTGCCACCCGACTAGCGGGAAGCGAATACAATGAGCAGTTCTTC.

The gene calls are TRBV5-1 and TRBJ1-2; 12 bases agree with TRBD1. This CDR3 contains 18 residues. The V segment lost 1 base and the J segment 4 bases; nucleotides outside the gene matches: 11. Germline CDR1 reads SGHRS; CDR2 reads YFSETQ. In DNA form, the CDR3 reads TGCGCCAGCAGCTTGCGGGGACAGGGGGCAGAGATTGGCTATGGCTACACCTTC. Its translation: CASSLRGQGAEIGYGYTF.

Remarks on this clone: The same CDR3 also results from other DNA sequences found in this sample. V gene TRBV18 combines with J gene TRBJ2-5; D is ambiguous. Germline V gene lookup returns CDR1 KGHSH and CDR2 LQKENI. Trimming pared 2 bases from V and 5 bases from J, leaving 6 bases between. The CDR3 is made up of 12 amino acids. Here the CDR3 reads CASSPLSETQYF. The CDR3 bases are TGTGCCAGCTCACCATTGTCTGAGACCCAGTACTTC.

J is TRBJ2-2 and V is TRBV7-9, with 9 bases identical to TRBD1. Germline V CDR1 and CDR2: SEHNR, FQNEAQ (reference sequence). CDR3 length: 16 amino acids. The junction had 5 bases not matched to a gene; V was cut back by 0 bases and J by 6 bases. This CDR3 reads CASSLAWDRDPGELFF. The CDR3 DNA reads TGTGCCAGCAGCTTAGCTTGGGACAGGGATCCCGGGGAGCTGTTTTTT.

CDR3 residues: CASSVGRAGNYGYTF. Written as DNA, the CDR3 is TGTGCCAGCAGCGTAGGGAGGGCGGGCAACTATGGCTACACCTTC. This chain joins TRBV9 and TRBJ1-2, with no clear D. The V gene lost 0 bases and the J gene lost 2 bases, with 11 bases spanning the gap. The length of the CDR3 is 15 residues. The germline CDR1 and CDR2 sequences are SGDLS and YYNGEE.

The rearrangement joins TRBV5-1 to TRBJ1-2, with 10 bases matching TRBD1. J was trimmed by 7 bases and V by 2 bases; bases with no gene match: 8. The CDR3 sequence is 15 residues long. Germline CDR1 is SGHRS and CDR2 is YFSETQ. As DNA, the CDR3 is TGCGCCAGCAGCTTCGGACAGGGGGAAATCGGTGGCTACACCTTC. It encodes CASSFGQGEIGGYTF.

V and J are TRBV19 and TRBJ1-5, with TRBD1 as a possible D gene (5 bases). The germline V gene encodes CDR1 LNHDA and CDR2 SQIVND (reference sequence). V lost 3 bases and J 4 bases, leaving 13 bases between the germline ends. The CDR3 is 15 amino acids. The CDR3 loop is CASSIGTRINQPQHF. The CDR3 bases are TGTGCCAGTAGTATTGGGACCCGAATTAATCAGCCCCAGCATTTT.

The chain combines TRBV6-6 with TRBJ1-2; 8 positions match TRBD1. The CDR3 is 14 residues long. Germline CDR1 is MNHNY and CDR2 is SVGAGI (reference sequence). Trimming at V came to 2 bases and at J to 4 bases, leaving 3 bases not matched to a gene. CDR3 region: CASSYGGQVYGYTF. The CDR3 region has the DNA TGTGCCAGCAGTTACGGGGGACAGGTCTATGGCTACACCTTC.

The chain carries TRBV18 and TRBJ1-1; unclear D gene. Trimming took off 5 bases at V and 0 bases at J, with 7 bases between the two ends. CDR3 size: 13 residues. Germline CDR1 KGHSH, CDR2 LQKENI. The CDR3 DNA reads as TGTGCCAGCTCAGGGCCCTTGAACACTGAAGCTTTCTTT. Protein product: CASSGPLNTEAFF.

About this clone: Within the sample, other DNA sequences also encode this same CDR3. This chain joins TRBV28 and TRBJ2-7; tentative D call: TRBD1 (5 bases). V lost 2 bases to trimming and J lost 6 bases, with 8 bases between them. Germline values: CDR1 MDHEN, CDR2 SYDVKM. This CDR3 is 12 amino acids long. CDR3 protein: CASSLSRAEQYF. The CDR3 nucleotides are TGTGCCAGCAGTTTAAGCAGGGCCGAGCAGTACTTC. The full variable domain, its missing parts supplied by reference TRBV28 and TRBJ2-7, is DVKVTQSSRYLVKRTGEKVFLECVQDMDHENMFWYRQDPGLGLRLIYFSYDVKMKEKGDIPEGYSVSREKKERFSLILESASTNQTSMYLCASSLSRAEQYFGPGTRLTVT.

As DNA, the CDR3 is TGTGCCAGCAGTATGACAGGTTATGGCTACACCTTC. Its protein product is CASSMTGYGYTF. J is TRBJ1-2 and V is TRBV28; possibly TRBD1 for D (6 bases). V shed 5 bases and J shed 5 bases, with 9 bases lying between them. The CDR3 is made up of 12 amino acids. CDR1 and CDR2 from the germline V gene are MDHEN and SYDVKM.

This clone appeared once. The chain links TRBV19 to TRBJ2-7; a possible D gene is TRBD2 (5 bases). CDR3 length equals 15 residues. Trimming removed 6 bases at V and 2 bases at J, with 17 bases between. CDR1 LNHDA and CDR2 SQIVND come from the germline V gene (reference sequence). The CDR3 is CASRIGGGSTYEQYF. In DNA, the CDR3 is TGTGCCAGTAGGATCGGTGGCGGGTCCACCTACGAGCAGTACTTC.

This clone was detected only a few times. The rearrangement uses TRBV5-1 and TRBJ2-1, with a weak D call TRBD2 (6 bases). V shed 3 bases and J shed 14 bases, with 21 bases lying between them. The CDR3 has 14 amino acids. Looked up from germline, CDR1 is SGHRS and CDR2 is YFSETQ. CDR3 protein: CASSSGLGSGEEFF. Here the CDR3 DNA reads TGCGCCAGCAGCTCGGGATTGGGATCGGGAGAGGAGTTCTTC.

The sample holds one count of this clone. The V and J genes are TRBV7-9 and TRBJ1-5; a possible D gene is TRBD1 (6 bases). Germline assignment: CDR1 SEHNR and CDR2 FQNEAQ (reference sequence). The CDR3 has 14 amino acids. The V end was cut by 2 bases, the J end by 6 bases, with 11 bases between. CDR3 sequence (DNA): TGTGCCAGCAGCTTAAAGGGGGGGGGTCAGCCCCAGCATTTT. Translating gives CASSLKGGGQPQHF.

The rearrangement links TRBV27 to TRBJ2-1; 11 bases map to TRBD1. Germline V CDR1 and CDR2: MNHEY, SMNVEV (reference sequence). V dropped 3 bases and J dropped 4; count of bases not matched to a gene: 14. The CDR3 spans 19 residues. CDR3 in DNA: TGTGCCAGCAGTTTGGCGACAGCCGGGACAGGGGGGTCGTACAATGAGCAGTTCTTC. It codes for CASSLATAGTGGSYNEQFF.

This clone showed up just a few times. The chain carries TRBV7-3 and TRBJ2-6; D uncertain. With 4 bases removed from V and 4 bases from J, the gap between germline ends came to 8 bases. The CDR3 length is 14 residues. The V gene's germline CDR1 is SGHTA and CDR2 FQGTGA. The CDR3 region is CASSSSAGANVLTF. The CDR3 DNA follows: TGTGCCAGCAGCTCCTCCGCGGGGGCCAACGTCCTGACTTTC.

This rearrangement joins TRBV5-1 to TRBJ1-3, with D hard to call. The CDR3 contains 16 residues. Germline V gives CDR1 SGHRS, CDR2 YFSETQ. V lost 0 bases to trimming and J lost 0 bases, with 10 bases between them. This CDR3 is CASSLVPGNSGNTIYF. In nucleotides, the CDR3 is TGCGCCAGCAGCTTGGTTCCCGGGAACTCTGGAAACACCATATATTTT.

For this clone: Different DNA sequences within this sample yield the same CDR3. The chain recombines TRBV14 with TRBJ2-3; D remains ambiguous. Trimming removed 3 bases from V and 6 bases from J, with 4 bases in between. The germline V gene encodes CDR1 SGHDN and CDR2 FVKESK. The CDR3 runs 11 residues. The CDR3 spells CASSQVDTQYF. DNA for the CDR3: TGTGCCAGCAGCCAGGTGGATACGCAGTATTTT. The full variable domain, its missing parts supplied by reference TRBV14 and TRBJ2-3, is EAGVTQFPSHSVIEKGQTVTLRCDPISGHDNLYWYRRVMGKEIKFLLHFVKESKQDESGMPNNRFLAERTGGTYSTLKVQPAELEDSGVYFCASSQVDTQYFGPGTRLTVL.

This chain joins TRBV18 and TRBJ2-7; 14 bases align to TRBD2. Germline V gene sequence: CDR1 KGHSH, CDR2 LQKENI. The V and J ends lost 1 base and 4 bases, in that order; junction bases with no gene match: 9. The length of the CDR3 is 18 residues. CDR3 region: CASSPLPGLAGVRYEQYF. Here the CDR3 DNA reads TGTGCCAGCTCACCACTCCCGGGACTAGCGGGAGTCAGGTACGAGCAGTACTTC.

CDR3 loop: CASSLFRGLVRGNHEQYF. CDR3 in DNA: TGTGCCAGCAGCTTGTTCAGGGGGCTAGTTCGCGGGAACCACGAGCAGTACTTC. V usage is TRBV5-6 and J usage is TRBJ2-7; 8 positions agree with TRBD1. The CDR3 extends over 18 amino acids. Per germline, CDR1 SGHDT and CDR2 YYEEEE. J was trimmed by 5 bases and V by 1 base; bases with no gene match: 17.

This chain connects TRBV19 to TRBJ2-7; TRBD2 matches at 10 bases. Unmatched junction bases numbered 6, after V lost 3 bases and J lost 4 bases. The V gene's germline CDR1 is LNHDA and CDR2 SQIVND (reference sequence). CDR3 size: 15 residues. CDR3 loop: CASSMLLAGEYEQYF. CDR3 nucleotides: TGTGCCAGTAGTATGCTGCTAGCGGGAGAATACGAGCAGTACTTC.

The chain has TRBV11-2 and TRBJ2-7; D may be TRBD1 (6 bases). Germline CDR1 is SGHAT and CDR2 is FQNNGV. The ends were cut back, 2 bases at V and 3 bases at J, with 11 bases in the middle. The CDR3 is made up of 14 amino acids. The CDR3 loop is CASSLMTGRYEQYF. DNA of the CDR3: TGTGCCAGCAGCTTAATGACAGGACGCTACGAGCAGTACTTC.

The chain links TRBV2 to TRBJ1-4; D gene unclear. The germline V gene has CDR1 SNHLY and CDR2 FYNNEI. There are 12 residues in the CDR3. Trimming cost V 8 bases and J 5 bases, with 9 bases left between them. The CDR3 loop reads CASGELNEKLFF. Written as DNA, the CDR3 is TGTGCCAGCGGGGAGTTGAATGAAAAACTGTTTTTT.

V gene TRBV7-3 combines with J gene TRBJ1-1; D not resolved. V lost 4 bases and J lost 1, with 7 bases in between. The CDR3 covers 13 residues. Looked up from germline, CDR1 is SGHTA and CDR2 is FQGTGA. The CDR3 DNA is TGTGCCAGCAGCTATCAGGCGAACACTGAAGCTTTCTTT. Amino acids: CASSYQANTEAFF.

The chain combines TRBV5-5 with TRBJ2-4, with D hard to call. The CDR3 loop spans 17 amino acids. The germline V gene encodes CDR1 SGHKS and CDR2 YYEKEE (reference sequence). V was pared by 3 bases and J by 0 bases, with 16 bases between. For the CDR3, the DNA is TGTGCCAGCAGCTCCCGGCCAGGCCAACTAGCCAAAAACATTCAGTACTTC. Its protein is CASSSRPGQLAKNIQYF.

This chain joins TRBV10-3 and TRBJ2-7; perhaps TRBD1 as D (6 bases). Germline V gene lookup returns CDR1 ENHRY and CDR2 SYGVKD. The CDR3 runs 15 residues. With 3 bases removed from V and 1 base from J, the gap between germline ends came to 13 bases. The CDR3 region is CAISEGGQRSYEQYF. DNA for the CDR3: TGTGCCATCAGTGAAGGGGGACAAAGGTCCTACGAGCAGTACTTC.